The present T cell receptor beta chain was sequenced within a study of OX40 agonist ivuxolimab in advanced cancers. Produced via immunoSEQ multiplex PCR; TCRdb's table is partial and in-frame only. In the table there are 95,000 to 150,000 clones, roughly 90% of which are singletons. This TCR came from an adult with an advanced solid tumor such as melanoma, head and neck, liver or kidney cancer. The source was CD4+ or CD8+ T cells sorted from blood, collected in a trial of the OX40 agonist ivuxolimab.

CDR3 in DNA: TGTGCCAGCAGCGTAGAGGCAGGGGTGGGGGAAAAACTGTTTTTT. Translation gives CASSVEAGVGEKLFF. The chain uses TRBV9 and TRBJ1-4; a weak D match, TRBD1 (6 bases). This CDR3 region has 15 residues. Deletions cut 0 bases from V and 8 bases from J, with 14 bases between. CDR1 and CDR2 from the germline V gene are SGDLS and YYNGEE.